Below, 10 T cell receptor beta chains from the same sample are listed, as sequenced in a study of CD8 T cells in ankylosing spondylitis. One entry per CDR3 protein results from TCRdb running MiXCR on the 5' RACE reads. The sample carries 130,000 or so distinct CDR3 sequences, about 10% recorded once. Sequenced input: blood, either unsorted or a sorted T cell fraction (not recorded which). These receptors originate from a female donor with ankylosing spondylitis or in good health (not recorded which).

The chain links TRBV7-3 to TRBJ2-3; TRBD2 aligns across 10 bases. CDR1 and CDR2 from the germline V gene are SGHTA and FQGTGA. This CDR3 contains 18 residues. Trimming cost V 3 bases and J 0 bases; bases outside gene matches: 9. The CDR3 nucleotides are TGTGCCAGCAGCTTGAGTAGCGGGGGGACCACTAGCACAGATACGCAGTATTTT. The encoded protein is CASSLSSGGTTSTDTQYF.

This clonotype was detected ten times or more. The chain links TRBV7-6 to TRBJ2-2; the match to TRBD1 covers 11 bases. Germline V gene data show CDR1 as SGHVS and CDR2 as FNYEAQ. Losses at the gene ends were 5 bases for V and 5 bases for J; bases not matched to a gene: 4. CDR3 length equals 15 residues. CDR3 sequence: CASSPGTGGTGELFF. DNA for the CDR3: TGTGCCAGCAGCCCAGGGACAGGGGGTACCGGGGAGCTGTTTTTT.

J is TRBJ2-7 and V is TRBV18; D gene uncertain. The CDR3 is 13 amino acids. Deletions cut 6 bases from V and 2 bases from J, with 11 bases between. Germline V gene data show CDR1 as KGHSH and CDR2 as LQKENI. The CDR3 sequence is CASSHVRTYEQYF. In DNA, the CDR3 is TGTGCCAGCTCGCACGTCCGGACCTACGAGCAGTACTTC. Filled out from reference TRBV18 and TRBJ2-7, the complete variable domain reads NAGVMQNPRHLVRRRGQEARLRCSPMKGHSHVYWYRQLPEEGLKFMVYLQKENIIDESGMPKERFSAEFPKEGPSILRIQQVVRGDSAAYFCASSHVRTYEQYFGPGTRLTVT.

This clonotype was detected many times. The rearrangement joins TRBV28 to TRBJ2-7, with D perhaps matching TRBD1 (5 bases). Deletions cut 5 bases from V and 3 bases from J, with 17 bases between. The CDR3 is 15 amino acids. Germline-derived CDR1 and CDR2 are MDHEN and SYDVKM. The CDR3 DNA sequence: TGTGCCAGCAGTCCCCCCGGATCAGGGATCTACGAGCAGTACTTC. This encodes CASSPPGSGIYEQYF.

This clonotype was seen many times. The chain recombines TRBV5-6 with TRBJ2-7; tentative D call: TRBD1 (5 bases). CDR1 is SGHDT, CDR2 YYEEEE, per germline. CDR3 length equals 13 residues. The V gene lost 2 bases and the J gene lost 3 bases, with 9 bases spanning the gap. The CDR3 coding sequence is TGTGCCAGCAGCTTTTCAGGACACTACGAGCAGTACTTC. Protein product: CASSFSGHYEQYF.

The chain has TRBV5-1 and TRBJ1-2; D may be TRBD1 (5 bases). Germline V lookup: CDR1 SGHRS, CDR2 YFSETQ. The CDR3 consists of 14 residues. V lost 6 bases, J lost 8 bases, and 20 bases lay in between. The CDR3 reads CASKTVGGIEGYTF. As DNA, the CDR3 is TGCGCCAGCAAAACGGTCGGGGGTATTGAAGGCTACACCTTC.

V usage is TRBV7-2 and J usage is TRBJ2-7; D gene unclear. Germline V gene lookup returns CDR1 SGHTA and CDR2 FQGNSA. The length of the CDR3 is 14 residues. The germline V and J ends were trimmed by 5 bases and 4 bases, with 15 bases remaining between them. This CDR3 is CASSQATTLYEQYF. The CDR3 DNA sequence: TGTGCCAGCAGCCAAGCAACTACTTTATACGAGCAGTACTTC.

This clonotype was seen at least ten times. The CDR3 region has the DNA TGCAGCGTCGGGGGACAGGGGTACGAGCAGTACTTC. Translating it yields CSVGGQGYEQYF. J is TRBJ2-7 and V is TRBV20-1; the match to TRBD1 covers 10 bases. CDR3 length: 12 residues. Germline V gene lookup returns CDR1 DFQATT and CDR2 SNEGSKA (reference sequence).

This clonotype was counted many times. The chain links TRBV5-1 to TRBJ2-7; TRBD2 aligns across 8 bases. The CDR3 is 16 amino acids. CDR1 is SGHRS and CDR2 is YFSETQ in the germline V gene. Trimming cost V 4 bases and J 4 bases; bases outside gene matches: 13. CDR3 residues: CASSLWGSGNGYEQYF. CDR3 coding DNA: TGCGCCAGCAGCCTCTGGGGTAGCGGGAATGGGTACGAGCAGTACTTC.

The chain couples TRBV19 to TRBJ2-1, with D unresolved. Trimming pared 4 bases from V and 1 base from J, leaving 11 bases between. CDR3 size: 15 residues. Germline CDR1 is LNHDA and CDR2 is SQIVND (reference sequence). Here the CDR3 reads CASSNRPVSYNEQFF. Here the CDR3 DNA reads TGTGCCAGTAGTAATCGACCTGTTTCCTACAATGAGCAGTTCTTC.